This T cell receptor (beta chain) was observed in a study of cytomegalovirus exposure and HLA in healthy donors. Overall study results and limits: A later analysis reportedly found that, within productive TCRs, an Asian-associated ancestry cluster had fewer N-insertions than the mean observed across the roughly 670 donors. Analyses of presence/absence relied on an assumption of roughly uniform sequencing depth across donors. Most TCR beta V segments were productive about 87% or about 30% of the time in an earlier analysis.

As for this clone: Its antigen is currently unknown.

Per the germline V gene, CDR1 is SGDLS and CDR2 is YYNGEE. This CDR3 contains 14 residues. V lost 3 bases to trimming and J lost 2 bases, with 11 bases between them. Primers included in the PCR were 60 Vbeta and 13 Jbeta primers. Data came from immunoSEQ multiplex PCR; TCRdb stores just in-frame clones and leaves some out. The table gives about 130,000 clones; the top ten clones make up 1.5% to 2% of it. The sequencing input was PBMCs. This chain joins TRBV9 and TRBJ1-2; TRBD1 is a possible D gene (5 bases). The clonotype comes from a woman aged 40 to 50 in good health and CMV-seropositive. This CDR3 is CASSGESGNYGYTF. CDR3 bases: TGTGCCAGCAGCGGAGAATCAGGGAACTATGGCTACACCTTC. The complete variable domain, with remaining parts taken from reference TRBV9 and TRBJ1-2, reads DSGVTQTPKHLITATGQRVTLRCSPRSGDLSVYWYQQSLDQGLQFLIQYYNGEERAKGNILERFSAQQFPDLHSELNLSSLELGDSALYFCASSGESGNYGYTFGSGTRLTVV.